The 31 T cell receptor beta chains given below trace back to one sample, sequenced in a study of graft-versus-host responses after intestinal transplantation. Data came from immunoSEQ multiplex PCR; TCRdb stores just in-frame clones and leaves some out. The repertoire holds more than 80,000 clones, 88% seen once, with 0.28% in the top ten. Their specific antigens are unknown. This specimen consisted of unstimulated CD4+ T cells sorted from spleen or lymph node cells, obtained before transplant. These TCRs come from a human donor who was the organ donor for an intestinal transplant.

The CDR3 loop reads CASRPSGGGETQYF. In nucleotides, the CDR3 is TGTGCCAGTAGGCCAAGCGGGGGAGGTGAGACCCAGTACTTC. The chain employs TRBV19 and TRBJ2-5; 8 positions match TRBD2. Germline V CDR1 and CDR2: LNHDA, SQIVND (reference sequence). V lost 6 bases, J lost 5 bases, and 8 bases stayed unmatched. The CDR3 runs to 14 residues.

The chain is built from TRBV15 and TRBJ2-7; 8 nucleotides agree with TRBD1. V shed 4 bases, J shed 0 bases, and the junction held 17 bases outside the gene matches. Germline V gives CDR1 LNHNV, CDR2 YYDKDF (reference sequence). The CDR3 length is 19 residues. CDR3 sequence (DNA): TGTGCCACCAGCACTCATCGAGGCCTTGGGGACAGGACCTCCTACGAGCAGTACTTC. This encodes CATSTHRGLGDRTSYEQYF.

The chain recombines TRBV6-5 with TRBJ2-3; possibly TRBD1 for D (6 bases). V dropped 10 bases and J dropped 2 bases, with 16 bases sitting between them. This CDR3 contains 14 residues. Germline CDR1 reads MNHEY; CDR2 reads SVGAGI. CDR3: CATHQRGSTDTQYF. The CDR3 DNA follows: TGTGCCACCCACCAGAGGGGGTCCACAGATACGCAGTATTTT.

The CDR3 region has the DNA TGTGCCACCCGACCGTATTCCGGGACAACCTACGAGCAGTACTTC. This sequence encodes CATRPYSGTTYEQYF. This sequence joins TRBV7-9 and TRBJ2-7, with D possibly being TRBD1 (6 bases). CDR1 is SEHNR and CDR2 is FQNEAQ in the germline V gene (reference sequence). The CDR3 contains 15 residues. V lost 10 bases and J lost 2, with 21 bases in between.

The chain links TRBV5-1 to TRBJ2-7; maybe TRBD1 (5 bases). The CDR3 consists of 13 residues. Trimming took off 0 bases at V and 3 bases at J, with 7 bases between the two ends. The germline CDR1 and CDR2 sequences are SGHRS and YFSETQ. The CDR3 coding sequence is TGCGCCAGCAGCTTGGGACAGTTCTACGAGCAGTACTTC. Its protein product is CASSLGQFYEQYF.

This chain connects TRBV7-8 to TRBJ1-1; no clear D gene. CDR1 and CDR2 from the germline V gene are SGHVS and FQNEAQ. This CDR3 spans 15 amino acids. The V gene lost 5 bases and the J gene lost 3 bases, with 16 bases spanning the gap. Here the CDR3 reads CASSPPRGSDTEAFF. The CDR3 DNA sequence: TGTGCCAGCAGCCCTCCCCGGGGTTCGGACACTGAAGCTTTCTTT.

V usage is TRBV7-9 and J usage is TRBJ1-2, with D uncertain. The germline V gene has CDR1 SEHNR and CDR2 FQNEAQ (reference sequence). V was cut by 0 bases and J by 5 bases, with 4 bases left in between. This CDR3 has 12 residues. The CDR3 is CASSLATYGYTF. CDR3 bases: TGTGCCAGCAGCTTAGCGACTTATGGCTACACCTTC.

This chain uses TRBV12-5 with TRBJ2-7, with 8 positions matching TRBD1. The V gene's germline CDR1 is LGHNT and CDR2 FRNRAP. The CDR3 is made up of 18 amino acids. The V gene end was trimmed by 1 base and the J gene end by 2 bases; junction bases not matched to a gene: 13. CDR3 bases: TGTGCTAGTGGTTTGGCCTCCAACTTTGGGGACAGGCCCTACGAGCAGTACTTC. Its protein product is CASGLASNFGDRPYEQYF.

V is TRBV27 and J is TRBJ2-3, with TRBD2 identical over 15 bases. The CDR3 spans 18 residues. The V gene end was trimmed by 2 bases and the J gene end by 4 bases; junction bases not matched to a gene: 7. In germline, CDR1 is MNHEY, CDR2 SMNVEV (reference sequence). The chain's CDR3 is CASSLDLGLAGGPDTQYF. CDR3 nucleotide sequence: TGTGCCAGCAGTTTAGATCTCGGACTAGCGGGGGGGCCAGATACGCAGTATTTT.

This chain connects TRBV20-1 to TRBJ2-5; 9 nucleotides align to TRBD1. CDR3 size: 11 residues. Per germline, CDR1 DFQATT and CDR2 SNEGSKA (reference sequence). The DNA for the CDR3 is TGCATGAAACAGGGGGCGAAGACCCAGTACTTC. This codes for CMKQGAKTQYF.

This chain joins TRBV7-9 and TRBJ2-4; 8 bases align to TRBD2. The CDR3 spans 16 residues. Germline loops: CDR1 SEHNR, CDR2 FQNEAQ (reference sequence). After removal of 0 bases from V and 6 bases from J, the junction contained 7 bases not matched to a gene. The DNA of the CDR3 is TGTGCCAGCAGCTTAGCGCCGGGAGGGAGGGGAAACATTCAGTACTTC. This translates into CASSLAPGGRGNIQYF.

The chain recombines TRBV27 with TRBJ2-2, with TRBD1 matching over 7 bases. This CDR3 region has 16 residues. After removal of 5 bases from V and 6 bases from J, the junction contained 12 bases not matched to a gene. From germline, CDR1 is MNHEY and CDR2 SMNVEV (reference sequence). The CDR3 here is CASSRGLPKWAGELFF. The CDR3, as DNA: TGTGCCAGCAGTAGGGGGCTCCCCAAATGGGCCGGGGAGCTGTTTTTT.

The chain combines TRBV27 with TRBJ2-7; 7 bases match TRBD1. From germline, CDR1 is MNHEY and CDR2 SMNVEV (reference sequence). The CDR3 is 13 residues long. J gave up 3 bases and V 6 bases, and 5 bases lay outside the gene matches. The CDR3 reads CASRTGLGYEQYF. The DNA for the CDR3 is TGTGCCAGCAGGACAGGGTTGGGCTACGAGCAGTACTTC.

This sequence joins TRBV7-2 and TRBJ2-2; D might be TRBD1 (5 bases). V was shortened by 5 bases and J by 1 base, with 8 bases between the two germline ends. Germline V CDR1 and CDR2: SGHTA, FQGNSA. The CDR3 length is 14 residues. Here the CDR3 reads CASSPTGNTGELFF. CDR3 coding DNA: TGTGCCAGCAGCCCCACAGGGAACACCGGGGAGCTGTTTTTT.

The CDR3: CASSSRAGGTTDTQYF. The CDR3 DNA follows: TGTGCCAGCAGTTCCAGAGCGGGGGGTACCACAGATACGCAGTATTTT. The chain joins TRBV6-5 to TRBJ2-3; 9 bases are a match to TRBD2. J was trimmed by 2 bases and V by 4 bases; bases with no gene match: 7. The CDR3 length is 16 residues. Germline loops: CDR1 MNHEY, CDR2 SVGAGI.

The V gene is TRBV7-2, the J gene TRBJ1-2; no firm D call. CDR1 is SGHTA and CDR2 is FQGNSA in the germline V gene. This CDR3 comprises 13 residues. V lost 1 base and J 5 bases, leaving 8 bases between the germline ends. CDR3 nucleotides: TGTGCCAGCAGCTTAGAGTCCCAGTATGGCTACACCTTC. Translated, it gives CASSLESQYGYTF.

The gene calls are TRBV6-4 and TRBJ2-7; weak D call: TRBD2 (7 bases). The CDR3 covers 15 residues. The germline V gene has CDR1 MRHNA and CDR2 SNTAGT. Trimming shortened V by 0 bases and J by 3 bases, and 12 bases separated the two germline ends. For the CDR3, the DNA is TGTGCCAGCAGTGACTCGAAGGGAGGGGGCTACGAGCAGTACTTC. It specifies CASSDSKGGGYEQYF.

J is TRBJ1-6 and V is TRBV9; 9 bases agree with TRBD1. The CDR3 is 15 amino acids. Germline assignment: CDR1 SGDLS and CDR2 YYNGEE. V was pared by 0 bases and J by 8 bases, with 3 bases of the junction left unmatched. CDR3 amino acids: CASSVAGQGYSPLHF. As DNA, the CDR3 is TGTGCCAGCAGCGTAGCGGGACAGGGTTATTCACCCCTCCACTTT.

The chain links TRBV19 to TRBJ2-1; 8 bases align to TRBD2. Germline CDR1 and CDR2: LNHDA and SQIVND (reference sequence). The V gene end was trimmed by 5 bases and the J gene end by 7 bases; junction bases not matched to a gene: 13. CDR3 length: 16 amino acids. The CDR3 nucleotides read TGTGCCAGTAGTGGCTATAGCGGGGTACGCCCGAATGAGCAGTTCTTC. Translating gives CASSGYSGVRPNEQFF.

The V and J genes are TRBV5-6 and TRBJ2-3; 7 bases fit TRBD2. V gave up 4 bases and J gave up 3 bases; unmatched junction bases: 14. Germline CDR1 reads SGHDT; CDR2 reads YYEEEE. This CDR3 is built from 17 residues. CDR3 nucleotide sequence: TGTGCCAGCAGCCTCGGGAGGCCGGGACTAAATACAGATACGCAGTATTTT. This codes for CASSLGRPGLNTDTQYF.

The chain employs TRBV6-5 and TRBJ2-1, with 8 bases matching TRBD2. V shed 8 bases and J 6 bases; nucleotides not matched to a gene: 12. The germline gives CDR1 MNHEY, CDR2 SVGAGI. CDR3 length: 15 residues. This chain's CDR3 is CASGTDGRGVNEQFF. In DNA form, the CDR3 reads TGTGCCAGCGGAACAGACGGGAGGGGGGTCAATGAGCAGTTCTTC.

This clone has just a few counts. The rearrangement joins TRBV10-3 to TRBJ2-7; 10 bases map to TRBD2. The CDR3 spans 13 residues. The ends lost 8 bases at V and 7 bases at J; junction bases unmatched: 8. In germline, CDR1 is ENHRY, CDR2 SYGVKD. Here the CDR3 reads CAIASGGAGEQYF. CDR3 sequence (DNA): TGTGCCATCGCCAGCGGGGGGGCGGGAGAGCAGTACTTC.

The chain uses TRBV28 and TRBJ2-5, with TRBD1 as a possible D gene (6 bases). The CDR3 extends over 12 amino acids. V was trimmed by 1 base and J by 7 bases, leaving 7 bases between them. Germline loops: CDR1 MDHEN, CDR2 SYDVKM. The CDR3 protein is CASSLSTGTQYF. The CDR3 nucleotides are TGTGCCAGCAGTTTATCGACAGGGACCCAGTACTTC.

The V and J genes are TRBV10-1 and TRBJ1-4; D may be TRBD1 (6 bases). The germline V and J ends were trimmed by 11 bases and 4 bases, with 23 bases remaining between them. The CDR3 consists of 16 residues. Germline lookup yields CDR1 WNHNN and CDR2 SYGVQD (reference sequence). CDR3 DNA sequence: TGCGCCCCGCAGGTGCGCAGGGGTCTTAGTAATGAAAAACTGTTTTTT. Its protein is CAPQVRRGLSNEKLFF.

The chain combines TRBV7-3 with TRBJ1-1; no definite D call. Deletions cut 5 bases from V and 3 bases from J, with 16 bases between. Germline CDR1 and CDR2: SGHTA and FQGTGA. The CDR3 is 15 residues long. As DNA, the CDR3 is TGTGCCAGCAGCCCGTACTCGAGGCAAGACACTGAAGCTTTCTTT. Its translation: CASSPYSRQDTEAFF.

The CDR3 region has the DNA TGTGCCAGCAGCGGGACTCGGGGATCAGACACCCCCTATAATTCACCCCTCCACTTT. This translates into CASSGTRGSDTPYNSPLHF. The chain recombines TRBV5-4 with TRBJ1-6; TRBD1 is a possible D gene (5 bases). Deletions cut 4 bases from V and 2 bases from J, with 22 bases between. Germline-derived CDR1 and CDR2 are SGHNT and YYREEE (reference sequence). The CDR3 length is 19 residues.

This chain joins TRBV6-5 and TRBJ2-7; 8 bases line up with TRBD2. Germline loops: CDR1 MNHEY, CDR2 SVGAGI. V trimming: 8 bases; J trimming: 3 bases; junction bases outside the gene matches: 6. The CDR3 runs to 13 residues. Here the CDR3 reads CASGAGAIYEQYF. The DNA of the CDR3 is TGTGCCAGCGGAGCGGGGGCAATCTACGAGCAGTACTTC.

J is TRBJ2-7 and V is TRBV4-2; D is ambiguous. From germline, CDR1 is LGHNA and CDR2 YNFKEQ. V lost 0 bases, J lost 3 bases, and 18 bases lay in between. The CDR3 is made up of 17 amino acids. CDR3 in amino acids: CASSQDWRFQTFYEQYF. The CDR3, as DNA: TGTGCCAGCAGCCAAGATTGGCGGTTTCAAACCTTCTACGAGCAGTACTTC.

This chain uses TRBV28 with TRBJ2-3; D gene ambiguous. CDR3 length: 14 residues. Germline V CDR1 and CDR2: MDHEN, SYDVKM. V was trimmed by 7 bases and J by 1 base, leaving 12 bases between them. CDR3 region: CASIRRSGTDTQYF. DNA for the CDR3: TGTGCCAGCATTAGGCGGTCGGGCACAGATACGCAGTATTTT.

This chain links TRBV5-1 with TRBJ2-5, with no clear D. The V end was cut by 1 base, the J end by 3 bases, with 10 bases between. Germline V gives CDR1 SGHRS, CDR2 YFSETQ. The CDR3 has 14 residues. In DNA form, the CDR3 reads TGCGCCAGCAGCTTGCGCTCCCCGGAAGAGACCCAGTACTTC. Translated: CASSLRSPEETQYF.

Regarding this clone: An end of the junction differs from the germline gene, which may be a read error. The chain uses TRBV28 and TRBJ2-7; TRBD1 matches at 10 bases. The CDR3 covers 12 residues. Germline V lookup: CDR1 MDHEN, CDR2 SYDVKM. The chain's CDR3 is CGTGANTYEQYF. The CDR3 coding sequence is TGCGGGACAGGGGCAAATACCTACGAGCAGTACTTC.